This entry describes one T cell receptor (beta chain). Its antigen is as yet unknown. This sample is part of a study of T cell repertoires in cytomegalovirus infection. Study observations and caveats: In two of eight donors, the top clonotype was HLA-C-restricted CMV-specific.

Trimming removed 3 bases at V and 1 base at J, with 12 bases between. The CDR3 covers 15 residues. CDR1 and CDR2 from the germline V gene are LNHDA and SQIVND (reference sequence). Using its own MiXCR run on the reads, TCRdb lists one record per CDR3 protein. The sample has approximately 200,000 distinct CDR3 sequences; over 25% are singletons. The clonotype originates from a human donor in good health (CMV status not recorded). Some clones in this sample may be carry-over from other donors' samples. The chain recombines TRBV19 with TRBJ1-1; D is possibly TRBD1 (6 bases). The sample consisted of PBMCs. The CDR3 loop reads CASSIRTETNTEAFF. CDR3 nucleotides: TGTGCCAGTAGTATCAGGACAGAAACGAACACTGAAGCTTTCTTT. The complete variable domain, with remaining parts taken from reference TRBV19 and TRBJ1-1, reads DGGITQSPKYLFRKEGQNVTLSCEQNLNHDAMYWYRQDPGQGLRLIYYSQIVNDFQKGDIAEGYSVSREKKESFPLTVTSAQKNPTAFYLCASSIRTETNTEAFFGQGTRLTVV.